Each of the 13 T cell receptor beta chains below was sequenced from the same sample in a study of blood T cell repertoires in COVID-19 (dated by TCRdb to the early 2020s). Library prep was done by the immunoSEQ multiplex PCR assay. TCRdb obtained this table from immuneACCESS and retained in-frame rearrangements with V and J assigned. These tables miss some clones; where compared with another copy, unresolved V genes account for less than half of the shortfall, and the remainder is unexplained. The sample yields tens of thousands of clones; roughly 87% were counted once. Roughly 7.2% of the sample is taken by the ten largest. Sequencing was performed on peripheral blood. Receptor source: a human donor in a cohort sampled during active COVID-19.

This rearrangement joins TRBV7-2 to TRBJ2-3, with 7 bases matching TRBD2. In germline, CDR1 is SGHTA, CDR2 FQGNSA. This CDR3 contains 16 residues. Losses at the gene ends were 4 bases for V and 3 bases for J; bases not matched to a gene: 10. Here the CDR3 reads CASSSDGRGWTDTQYF. The CDR3 DNA reads as TGTGCCAGCAGCTCAGATGGGAGGGGTTGGACAGATACGCAGTATTTT.

V usage is TRBV29-1 and J usage is TRBJ2-3; a possible D gene is TRBD2 (6 bases). The germline V gene has CDR1 SQVTM and CDR2 ANQGSEA. Trimming stripped 7 bases from V and 2 bases from J, with 19 bases between. The CDR3 runs to 15 residues. CDR3 region: CSAPPSGPNTDTQYF. CDR3 in DNA: TGCAGCGCCCCACCGAGCGGGCCTAACACAGATACGCAGTATTTT.

The chain recombines TRBV21-1 with TRBJ2-7; the D call of TRBD1 is as the table states it, not checked on the DNA. TRBV21-1 counts as a pseudogene. This CDR3 is built from 14 residues. In DNA, the CDR3 is TGTGCCAGCAGCAAAGAAGGCAGGGCCTACGAGCAGTACTTC. Translated: CASSKEGRAYEQYF.

This clone was observed once. The chain combines TRBV25-1 with TRBJ2-7; no definite D call. The germline V gene has CDR1 MGHDK and CDR2 SYGVNS. Trimming cost V 3 bases and J 4 bases, with 16 bases left between them. This CDR3 contains 15 residues. In DNA, the CDR3 is TGTGCCAGCAGTGACCTTAAACCAACAGAGTACGAGCAGTACTTC. Amino acid sequence: CASSDLKPTEYEQYF.

This chain connects TRBV29-1 to TRBJ2-3; 7 bases match TRBD2. Germline trimming cut 4 bases from V and 1 base from J; bases unmatched to any gene: 11. This CDR3 comprises 16 residues. Per germline, CDR1 SQVTM and CDR2 ANQGSEA. The CDR3 DNA sequence: TGCAGCGTTGGGCCCCCCGGGACTACCGGCACAGATACGCAGTATTTT. It yields the protein CSVGPPGTTGTDTQYF.

The gene calls are TRBV27 and TRBJ2-5; 14 positions agree with TRBD2. CDR3 size: 14 residues. The J segment lost 5 bases and the V segment lost 5 bases, leaving 1 base of the junction unmatched. Germline V gene data show CDR1 as MNHEY and CDR2 as SMNVEV (reference sequence). This CDR3 is CASSRLAGGETQYF. CDR3 nucleotide sequence: TGTGCCAGCAGTAGACTAGCGGGAGGGGAGACCCAGTACTTC.

CDR3 in amino acids: CASSQVASGGTNTGELFF. CDR3 in DNA: TGCGCCAGCAGCCAAGTTGCTAGCGGGGGTACCAACACCGGGGAGCTGTTTTTT. The chain joins TRBV4-1 to TRBJ2-2, with TRBD2 matching over 10 bases. V trimming: 1 base; J trimming: 2 bases; junction bases outside the gene matches: 7. The CDR3 consists of 18 residues. In germline, CDR1 is MGHRA, CDR2 YSYEKL.

V is TRBV4-1 and J is TRBJ2-1; 8 bases match TRBD2. J gave up 6 bases and V 4 bases, and 11 bases lay outside the gene matches. Per germline, CDR1 MGHRA and CDR2 YSYEKL. The CDR3 runs to 16 residues. The CDR3 is CASSPPQREIGNEQFF. CDR3 DNA: TGCGCCAGCAGCCCTCCACAGCGGGAGATCGGCAATGAGCAGTTCTTC.

CDR3: CASRNGQWDQPQHF. CDR3 bases: TGTGCCAGTAGGAACGGACAATGGGATCAGCCCCAGCATTTT. The rearrangement uses TRBV19 and TRBJ1-5, with a weak D call TRBD1 (5 bases). In germline, CDR1 is LNHDA, CDR2 SQIVND (reference sequence). V was pared by 6 bases and J by 5 bases, with 14 bases between. This CDR3 spans 14 amino acids.

J is TRBJ2-7 and V is TRBV19; the D gene is possibly TRBD1 (6 bases). Germline assignment: CDR1 LNHDA and CDR2 SQIVND (reference sequence). Trimming removed 5 bases at V and 6 bases at J, with 17 bases between. The CDR3 is made up of 14 amino acids. This CDR3 reads CASSQGIGLSEQYF. The CDR3 DNA reads TGTGCCAGTAGTCAGGGGATTGGCCTTAGCGAGCAGTACTTC.

This chain joins TRBV5-1 and TRBJ1-4; D gene unclear. This CDR3 is 18 amino acids long. The germline V gene encodes CDR1 SGHRS and CDR2 YFSETQ. Trimming cost V 0 bases and J 0 bases, with 15 bases left between them. CDR3 amino acids: CASSLDNPGAATNEKLFF. The DNA for the CDR3 is TGCGCCAGCAGCTTGGATAACCCCGGAGCTGCAACTAATGAAAAACTGTTTTTT. The full variable domain, completed using reference TRBV5-1 and TRBJ1-4, is KAGVTQTPRYLIKTRGQQVTLSCSPISGHRSVSWYQQTPGQGLQFLFEYFSETQRNKGNFPGRFSGRQFSNSRSEMNVSTLELGDSALYLCASSLDNPGAATNEKLFFGSGTQLSVL.

The rearrangement joins TRBV5-4 to TRBJ2-1, with 10 positions matching TRBD1. The germline V gene encodes CDR1 SGHNT and CDR2 YYREEE (reference sequence). V dropped 3 bases and J dropped 7; count of bases not matched to a gene: 13. The CDR3 has 17 residues. The CDR3 bases are TGTGCCAGCAGCTGGGGGGACAGGGGATTTGTTAAGAATGAGCAGTTCTTC. This gives the protein CASSWGDRGFVKNEQFF.

By its share, this clone is medium-sized. This rearrangement joins TRBV1 to TRBJ2-7; the table's D call, TRBD2, has no DNA check behind it. TRBV1 constitutes a pseudogene. The CDR3 sequence is 13 residues long. This CDR3 reads CTQGRGTRAVQYF. In nucleotides, the CDR3 is TGCACCCAAGGGCGGGGGACCCGGGCTGTGCAGTACTTC.